The 15 T cell receptor beta chains listed next were all sequenced from one sample in a study of blood T cell repertoires in COVID-19. Data came from immunoSEQ multiplex PCR; TCRdb stores just in-frame clones and leaves some out. The sample holds 70,000 or so clones, 85% seen once. The sequencing input was peripheral blood. These receptors were obtained from an older man with acute or convalescent COVID-19.

The chain employs TRBV11-2 and TRBJ2-1; no clear D gene. Germline CDR1 reads SGHAT; CDR2 reads FQNNGV. Trimming took 0 bases from V and 4 from J, leaving 7 bases between them. The CDR3 runs to 14 residues. The CDR3 spells CASSLDFPYNEQFF. The CDR3 DNA follows: TGTGCCAGCAGCTTAGACTTCCCTTACAATGAGCAGTTCTTC.

This clone was seen only a few times. This chain joins TRBV3-1 (or the pseudogene TRBV3-2) and TRBJ1-3, with D perhaps TRBD1 (6 bases). CDR1 is LGHDT and CDR2 is YNNKEL in the germline V gene (reference sequence). The V and J ends lost 5 bases and 0 bases respectively, with 23 bases between them. The CDR3 has 19 residues. The CDR3 nucleotides read TGTGCCAGCAGCGCAACCCCAGGGGCCTCTAATTACTCTGGAAACACCATATATTTT. Its translation: CASSATPGASNYSGNTIYF.

This clone was observed a single time. The J gene is TRBJ2-7, the V gene TRBV4-2; 12 bases are shared with TRBD2. V trimming: 4 bases; J trimming: 4 bases; junction bases outside the gene matches: 5. The V gene's germline CDR1 is LGHNA and CDR2 YNFKEQ. This CDR3 has 15 amino acids. The CDR3 loop is CASSLGLAGRYEQYF. The CDR3 nucleotides read TGTGCCAGCAGCCTTGGACTAGCGGGAAGGTACGAGCAGTACTTC.

The gene calls are TRBV6-5 and TRBJ2-7, with 9 bases matching TRBD1. Germline V gene lookup returns CDR1 MNHEY and CDR2 SVGAGI. CDR3 length equals 15 residues. V gave up 5 bases and J gave up 2 bases; unmatched junction bases: 7. This CDR3 reads CASSSTGGNPYEQYF. The CDR3 DNA sequence: TGTGCCAGCAGTAGTACAGGGGGCAACCCCTACGAGCAGTACTTC.

This clone was counted only a few times. The J gene is TRBJ2-7, the V gene TRBV6-5; D perhaps matches TRBD2 (6 bases). V was trimmed by 1 base and J by 6 bases, leaving 10 bases between them. CDR3 length: 13 residues. Germline V gene sequence: CDR1 MNHEY, CDR2 SVGAGI. The CDR3 reads CASSYLEGSEQYF. As DNA, the CDR3 is TGTGCCAGCAGTTACTTGGAGGGAAGCGAGCAGTACTTC.

The rearrangement joins TRBV6-1 to TRBJ2-2; TRBD1 might be the D (5 bases). Germline values: CDR1 MNHNS, CDR2 SASEGT. The CDR3 is 14 amino acids. V was cut by 2 bases and J by 6 bases, with 10 bases left in between. CDR3 in amino acids: CASSEYQGPGELFF. CDR3 bases: TGTGCCAGCAGTGAATACCAGGGTCCCGGGGAGCTGTTTTTT.

V usage is TRBV12-3 or TRBV12-4 and J usage is TRBJ2-1; D not resolved. There are 12 residues in the CDR3. Trimming cost V 3 bases and J 6 bases, with 6 bases left between them. The CDR3 spells CASSFNSNEQFF. DNA of the CDR3: TGTGCCAGCAGTTTTAATTCCAATGAGCAGTTCTTC.

The chain joins TRBV3-1 (or the pseudogene TRBV3-2) to TRBJ1-2; D is perhaps TRBD1 (5 bases). Germline V CDR1 and CDR2: LGHDT, YNNKEL (reference sequence). The CDR3 covers 14 residues. V lost 1 base and J 0 bases, leaving 6 bases between the germline ends. CDR3 amino acids: CASSQGRANYGYTF. DNA for the CDR3: TGTGCCAGCAGCCAAGGCAGGGCTAACTATGGCTACACCTTC.

This chain uses TRBV12-3 or TRBV12-4 with TRBJ1-1; D is uncertain. V was cut by 6 bases and J by 1 base, with 6 bases left in between. The CDR3 is 12 residues long. The CDR3 loop is CASSGENTEAFF. Written as DNA, the CDR3 is TGTGCCAGCAGCGGAGAGAACACTGAAGCTTTCTTT.

This clone was found once. The gene calls are TRBV4-3 and TRBJ1-1; D may be TRBD1 (5 bases). CDR3 size: 14 residues. Germline values: CDR1 LGHNA, CDR2 YSLEER. The V end was cut by 1 base, the J end by 0 bases, with 6 bases between. Here the CDR3 reads CASSQGQLNTEAFF. CDR3 bases: TGCGCCAGCAGCCAAGGACAGCTGAACACTGAAGCTTTCTTT.

V is TRBV5-1 and J is TRBJ1-1, with TRBD1 matching 9 bases. V lost 5 bases, J lost 4 bases, and 9 bases stayed unmatched. The length of the CDR3 is 15 residues. The germline CDR1 and CDR2 sequences are SGHRS and YFSETQ. This CDR3 reads CASRLQGALGTEAFF. The CDR3 DNA reads TGCGCCAGCAGGCTACAGGGGGCTCTCGGCACTGAAGCTTTCTTT.

V and J are TRBV19 and TRBJ1-5; 8 bases align to TRBD1. With V trimmed by 5 bases and J by 3 bases, 9 bases remained unmatched. Per the germline V gene, CDR1 is LNHDA and CDR2 is SQIVND (reference sequence). The CDR3 totals 16 residues. CDR3 protein: CASSAGRDRPNQPQHF. The DNA for the CDR3 is TGTGCCAGTAGTGCCGGCCGGGACAGGCCCAATCAGCCCCAGCATTTT.

This clone was found once. The chain joins TRBV12-5 to TRBJ2-3; possible D gene TRBD1, 5 bases. Germline CDR1 LGHNT, CDR2 FRNRAP. V lost 1 base and J 2 bases, leaving 10 bases between the germline ends. There are 15 residues in the CDR3. CDR3 sequence (DNA): TGTGCTAGTGGTTTGGGGCAGGGCCCCACAGATACGCAGTATTTT. Its translation: CASGLGQGPTDTQYF.

J is TRBJ1-3 and V is TRBV7-9; D is possibly TRBD1 (6 bases). This CDR3 region has 17 residues. Germline V gene data show CDR1 as SEHNR and CDR2 as FQNEAQ (reference sequence). Between the trimmed V and J ends, which lost 6 bases and 2 bases, there was a span of 20 bases. The CDR3 DNA reads TGTGCCAGCAGTCCTACTCTCGGGAAGGGGGCTGGAAACACCATATATTTT. Translating it yields CASSPTLGKGAGNTIYF. The complete variable domain, with remaining parts taken from reference TRBV7-9 and TRBJ1-3, reads DTGVSQNPRHKITKRGQNVTFRCDPISEHNRLYWYRQTLGQGPEFLTYFQNEAQLEKSRLLSDRFSAERPKGSFSTLEIQRTEQGDSAMYLCASSPTLGKGAGNTIYFGEGSWLTVV.

This chain joins TRBV7-8 and TRBJ1-3; D is perhaps TRBD1 (5 bases). Germline V gene lookup returns CDR1 SGHVS and CDR2 FQNEAQ. V dropped 4 bases and J dropped 1 base, with 20 bases sitting between them. The CDR3 is 18 residues long. The CDR3, as DNA: TGTGCCAGCAGCTCCGGGAGGGCTGTCGGGGCTTCTGGAAACACCATATATTTT. Protein product: CASSSGRAVGASGNTIYF. Drawing the rest from reference TRBV7-8 and TRBJ1-3, the complete variable domain is GAGVSQSPRYKVAKRGQDVALRCDPISGHVSLFWYQQALGQGPEFLTYFQNEAQLDKSGLPSDRFFAERPEGSVSTLKIQRTQQEDSAVYLCASSSGRAVGASGNTIYFGEGSWLTVV.